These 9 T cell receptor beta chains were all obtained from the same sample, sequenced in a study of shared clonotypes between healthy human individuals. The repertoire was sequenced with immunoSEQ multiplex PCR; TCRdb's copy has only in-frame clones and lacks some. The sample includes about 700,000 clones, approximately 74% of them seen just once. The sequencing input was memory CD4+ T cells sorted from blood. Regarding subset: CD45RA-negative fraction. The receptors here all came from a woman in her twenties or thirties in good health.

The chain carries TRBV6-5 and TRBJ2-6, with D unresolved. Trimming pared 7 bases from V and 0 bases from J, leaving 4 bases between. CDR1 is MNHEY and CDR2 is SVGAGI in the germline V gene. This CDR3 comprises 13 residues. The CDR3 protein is CASTGSGANVLTF. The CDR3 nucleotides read TGTGCCAGCACGGGCTCTGGGGCCAACGTCCTGACTTTC.

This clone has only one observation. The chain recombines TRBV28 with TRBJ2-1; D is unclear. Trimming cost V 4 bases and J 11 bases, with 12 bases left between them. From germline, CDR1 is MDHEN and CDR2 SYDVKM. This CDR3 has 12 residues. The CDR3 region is CASSSRPTQQFF. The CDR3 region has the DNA TGTGCCAGCAGTTCACGGCCGACTCAGCAGTTCTTC.

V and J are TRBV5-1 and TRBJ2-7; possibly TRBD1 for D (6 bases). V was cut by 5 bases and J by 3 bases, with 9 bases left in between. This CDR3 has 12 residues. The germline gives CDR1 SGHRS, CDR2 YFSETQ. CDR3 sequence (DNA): TGCGCCAGCAGTCCAGGGGACTACGAGCAGTACTTC. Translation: CASSPGDYEQYF. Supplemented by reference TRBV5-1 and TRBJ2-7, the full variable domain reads KAGVTQTPRYLIKTRGQQVTLSCSPISGHRSVSWYQQTPGQGLQFLFEYFSETQRNKGNFPGRFSGRQFSNSRSEMNVSTLELGDSALYLCASSPGDYEQYFGPGTRLTVT.

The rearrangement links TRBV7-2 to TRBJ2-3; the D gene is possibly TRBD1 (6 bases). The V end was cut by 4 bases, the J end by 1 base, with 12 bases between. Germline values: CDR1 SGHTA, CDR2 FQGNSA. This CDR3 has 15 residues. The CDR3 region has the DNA TGTGCCAGCAGCTCGTCGGGACAAGGCACAGATACGCAGTATTTT. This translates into CASSSSGQGTDTQYF.

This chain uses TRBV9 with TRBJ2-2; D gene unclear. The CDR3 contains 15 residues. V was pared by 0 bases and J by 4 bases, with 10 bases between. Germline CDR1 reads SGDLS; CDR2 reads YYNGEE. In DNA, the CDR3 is TGTGCCAGCAGCGTAGGGCTGGGCACCACCGGGGAGCTGTTTTTT. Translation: CASSVGLGTTGELFF.

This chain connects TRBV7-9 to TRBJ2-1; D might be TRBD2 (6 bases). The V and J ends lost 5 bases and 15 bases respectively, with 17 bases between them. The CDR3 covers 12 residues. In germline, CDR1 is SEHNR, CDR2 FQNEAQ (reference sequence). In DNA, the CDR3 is TGTGCCAGCAGCCCTGACGCGGGGACGCTGTTCTTC. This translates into CASSPDAGTLFF. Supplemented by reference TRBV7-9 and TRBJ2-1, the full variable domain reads DTGVSQNPRHKITKRGQNVTFRCDPISEHNRLYWYRQTLGQGPEFLTYFQNEAQLEKSRLLSDRFSAERPKGSFSTLEIQRTEQGDSAMYLCASSPDAGTLFFGPGTRLTVL.

In DNA form, the CDR3 reads TGCGCCAGCAGCCCGAACCACCTCAACTATGGCTACACCTTC. Translated, it gives CASSPNHLNYGYTF. The chain joins TRBV5-1 to TRBJ1-2; D not certain. From germline, CDR1 is SGHRS and CDR2 YFSETQ. V shed 4 bases and J shed 2 bases, with 12 bases lying between them. The CDR3 contains 14 residues. Full variable domain (rest looked up from reference TRBV5-1 and TRBJ1-2): KAGVTQTPRYLIKTRGQQVTLSCSPISGHRSVSWYQQTPGQGLQFLFEYFSETQRNKGNFPGRFSGRQFSNSRSEMNVSTLELGDSALYLCASSPNHLNYGYTFGSGTRLTVV.

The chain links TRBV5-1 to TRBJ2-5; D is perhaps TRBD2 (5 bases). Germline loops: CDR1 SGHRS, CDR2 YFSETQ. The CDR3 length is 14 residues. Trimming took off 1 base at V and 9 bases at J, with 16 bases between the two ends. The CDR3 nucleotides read TGCGCCAGCAGCTTGTCCTATTCGTGGGAGCCCCAGTACTTC. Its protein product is CASSLSYSWEPQYF. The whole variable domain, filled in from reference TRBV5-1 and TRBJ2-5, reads KAGVTQTPRYLIKTRGQQVTLSCSPISGHRSVSWYQQTPGQGLQFLFEYFSETQRNKGNFPGRFSGRQFSNSRSEMNVSTLELGDSALYLCASSLSYSWEPQYFGPGTRLLVL.

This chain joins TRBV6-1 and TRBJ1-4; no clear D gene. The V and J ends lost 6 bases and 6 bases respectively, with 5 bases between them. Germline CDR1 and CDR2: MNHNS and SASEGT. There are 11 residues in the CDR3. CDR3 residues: CASRLHEKLFF. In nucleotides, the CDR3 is TGTGCCAGCAGGTTACATGAAAAACTGTTTTTT.